The 24 T cell receptor beta chains presented below share a single source sample, sequenced in a study of shared T cell receptors in the human thymus. The protocol was immunoSEQ multiplex PCR, while the TCRdb copy is restricted to in-frame clones and leaves out a portion. This sample has hundreds of thousands of clones, with around 89% found just once. The sample also formed part of further work on human thymus T cells.

The specimen sequenced was thymocytes. Receptor source: a boy under two years old with a congenital heart defect.

This clone was found once. The rearrangement links TRBV6-1 to TRBJ2-1, with TRBD2 matching 8 bases. The length of the CDR3 is 18 residues. CDR1 is MNHNS and CDR2 is SASEGT in the germline V gene. The junction had 13 bases not matched to a gene; V was cut back by 1 base and J by 5 bases. The CDR3 DNA reads TGTGCCAGCAGTGAAGGTACTAGCGGAACGAAAGAGCACAATGAGCAGTTCTTC. Its protein is CASSEGTSGTKEHNEQFF.

The CDR3 sequence: CASSIRDRTSDSRDEGYTF. The CDR3 nucleotides read TGTGCCAGTAGTATAAGGGACAGAACGTCAGACAGTCGGGATGAGGGCTACACCTTC. The rearrangement joins TRBV19 to TRBJ1-2; 7 bases match TRBD1. The CDR3 covers 19 residues. The J segment lost 8 bases and the V segment lost 2 bases, leaving 23 bases of the junction unmatched. The germline CDR1 and CDR2 sequences are LNHDA and SQIVND (reference sequence).

This clone was observed once. This chain connects TRBV7-2 to TRBJ1-2, with D perhaps matching TRBD1 (6 bases). Trimming cost V 6 bases and J 5 bases, with 19 bases left between them. This CDR3 region has 15 residues. Germline V gene lookup returns CDR1 SGHTA and CDR2 FQGNSA. CDR3 sequence (DNA): TGTGCCAGCAGTCTGGGGGCGGGGGCGAGTTATGGCTACACCTTC. Its translation is CASSLGAGASYGYTF.

J is TRBJ2-7 and V is TRBV5-8; perhaps TRBD1 as D (6 bases). Trimming took 3 bases from V and 5 from J, leaving 9 bases between them. CDR3 length: 12 amino acids. Germline assignment: CDR1 SGHTS and CDR2 YDEGEE. In DNA, the CDR3 is TGTGCCAGCAGCTGCAGGGGCGACGAGCAGTACTTC. Its translation: CASSCRGDEQYF.

V and J are TRBV10-3 and TRBJ2-1, with D possibly TRBD1 on 5 matching bases. The CDR3 extends over 14 amino acids. Per the germline V gene, CDR1 is ENHRY and CDR2 is SYGVKD. Trimming shortened V by 2 bases and J by 9 bases, and 14 bases separated the two germline ends. This CDR3 reads CAISEGSPTAEQFF. CDR3 sequence (DNA): TGTGCCATCAGTGAGGGTAGCCCGACAGCTGAGCAGTTCTTC.

This clone was seen only a few times. The J gene is TRBJ1-2, the V gene TRBV7-2, with 7 bases aligning to TRBD1. The germline V gene encodes CDR1 SGHTA and CDR2 FQGNSA. The CDR3 has 15 amino acids. The V gene end was trimmed by 5 bases and the J gene end by 5 bases; junction bases not matched to a gene: 11. The CDR3 DNA sequence: TGTGCCAGCAGCCCTCGGGAGGGGGCGGAATATGGCTACACCTTC. This sequence encodes CASSPREGAEYGYTF.

The chain has TRBV30 and TRBJ2-1; 8 nucleotides agree with TRBD2. V shed 7 bases and J 2 bases; nucleotides not matched to a gene: 10. CDR1 and CDR2 from the germline V gene are GTSNPN and SVGIG (reference sequence). This CDR3 comprises 15 residues. The CDR3 bases are TGTGCCTCCTCGACCTCACTAGCGGCCTACAATGAGCAGTTCTTC. Translation: CASSTSLAAYNEQFF.

This clone appeared a single time. CDR3 in DNA: TGTGCCAGCAGCTTGTCCCCCCAGGGGTTGACAGATACGCAGTATTTT. Residues: CASSLSPQGLTDTQYF. The genes are TRBV5-4 and TRBJ2-3, with D possibly matching TRBD1 (6 bases). CDR3 size: 16 residues. Trimming cost V 1 base and J 3 bases, with 15 bases left between them. The V gene's germline CDR1 is SGHNT and CDR2 YYREEE (reference sequence).

The gene calls are TRBV7-7 and TRBJ2-5; tentative D call: TRBD1 (5 bases). V lost 2 bases and J lost 3, with 10 bases in between. This CDR3 is built from 14 residues. CDR1 and CDR2 (germline): SSHAT, FNYEAQ (reference sequence). The CDR3 coding sequence is TGTGCCAGCAGCTTACAATCAGGGAAAGAGACCCAGTACTTC. Its protein product is CASSLQSGKETQYF.

As to this clone: This CDR3 is also generated by other DNA sequences in the sample. This chain links TRBV18 with TRBJ2-7; perhaps TRBD2 as D (5 bases). The ends were cut back, 3 bases at V and 2 bases at J, with 8 bases in the middle. The CDR3 spans 13 residues. The germline gives CDR1 KGHSH, CDR2 LQKENI. CDR3 sequence (DNA): TGTGCCAGCTCACCTGGAGGCACCTACGAGCAGTACTTC. Encoded protein: CASSPGGTYEQYF. The full variable domain, its missing parts supplied by reference TRBV18 and TRBJ2-7, is NAGVMQNPRHLVRRRGQEARLRCSPMKGHSHVYWYRQLPEEGLKFMVYLQKENIIDESGMPKERFSAEFPKEGPSILRIQQVVRGDSAAYFCASSPGGTYEQYFGPGTRLTVT.

Only one count was recorded for this clone. The chain is built from TRBV6-5 and TRBJ2-5, with a possible D match to TRBD2 (5 bases). The V gene's germline CDR1 is MNHEY and CDR2 SVGAGI. V was cut by 7 bases and J by 5 bases, with 14 bases left in between. CDR3 length equals 13 residues. The CDR3 sequence: CASKGVSTETQYF. The DNA of the CDR3 is TGTGCCAGCAAGGGAGTCTCGACGGAGACCCAGTACTTC.

The chain combines TRBV2 with TRBJ2-2; possibly TRBD1 for D (5 bases). Germline values: CDR1 SNHLY, CDR2 FYNNEI. V was pared by 6 bases and J by 1 base, with 9 bases between. CDR3 length: 14 amino acids. CDR3 protein: CASSVDKNTGELFF. In DNA, the CDR3 is TGTGCCAGCAGCGTGGACAAGAACACCGGGGAGCTGTTTTTT.

The chain links TRBV11-3 to TRBJ1-2; D might be TRBD1 (6 bases). Per germline, CDR1 SGHNT and CDR2 YENEEA. Between the trimmed V and J ends, which lost 1 base and 5 bases, there was a span of 26 bases. The CDR3 has 19 residues. The DNA of the CDR3 is TGTGCCAGCAGCTTAGCGAGTCCCCCCGGGACACGGGACGGATATGGCTACACCTTC. Encoded protein: CASSLASPPGTRDGYGYTF. The whole variable domain, remainder taken from reference TRBV11-3 and TRBJ1-2, is EAGVVQSPRYKIIEKKQPVAFWCNPISGHNTLYWYLQNLGQGPELLIRYENEEAVDDSQLPKDRFSAERLKGVDSTLKIQPAELGDSAVYLCASSLASPPGTRDGYGYTFGSGTRLTVV.

The V gene is TRBV30, the J gene TRBJ2-5, with D maybe TRBD2 (6 bases). The CDR3 spans 16 residues. With 1 base removed from V and 5 bases from J, the gap between germline ends came to 20 bases. Germline V gene data show CDR1 as GTSNPN and CDR2 as SVGIG (reference sequence). The CDR3 protein is CAWSAPLAHYLETQYF. The CDR3 coding sequence is TGTGCCTGGAGTGCCCCGCTAGCGCATTACCTGGAGACCCAGTACTTC.

The V and J genes are TRBV5-5 and TRBJ2-5; D is ambiguous. The CDR3 is 12 residues long. Germline V gene sequence: CDR1 SGHKS, CDR2 YYEKEE (reference sequence). The V end was cut by 0 bases, the J end by 5 bases, with 5 bases between. CDR3 nucleotides: TGTGCCAGCAGCTTGGACGGGGAGACCCAGTACTTC. Amino acid sequence: CASSLDGETQYF.

This clone was picked up one time. This chain joins TRBV19 and TRBJ2-1, with TRBD2 as a possible D gene (7 bases). Trimming removed 6 bases at V and 5 bases at J, with 20 bases between. The CDR3 has 16 residues. Germline values: CDR1 LNHDA, CDR2 SQIVND (reference sequence). DNA for the CDR3: TGTGCCAGTAGCCTTCGGGGGGAGGGGGGCAACAATGAGCAGTTCTTC. Translating it yields CASSLRGEGGNNEQFF.

The rearrangement joins TRBV4-2 to TRBJ2-2; D unresolved. Germline CDR1 reads LGHNA; CDR2 reads YNFKEQ. V was clipped by 0 bases and J by 1 base, with 3 bases between them. CDR3 length equals 14 residues. CDR3 coding DNA: TGTGCCAGCAGCCAAGATAAGAACACCGGGGAGCTGTTTTTT. This gives the protein CASSQDKNTGELFF.

The gene calls are TRBV5-5 and TRBJ1-5, with D possibly matching TRBD1 (6 bases). CDR3 length equals 16 residues. The germline CDR1 and CDR2 sequences are SGHKS and YYEKEE (reference sequence). V lost 4 bases to trimming and J lost 6 bases, with 20 bases between them. The CDR3 sequence: CASSAGIPDRSQPQHF. CDR3 nucleotide sequence: TGTGCCAGCAGCGCTGGCATCCCGGACAGATCTCAGCCCCAGCATTTT.

The rearrangement uses TRBV4-3 and TRBJ2-1; weak D call: TRBD2 (5 bases). In germline, CDR1 is LGHNA, CDR2 YSLEER. Trimming stripped 1 base from V and 10 bases from J, with 20 bases between. This CDR3 is built from 16 residues. In nucleotides, the CDR3 is TGCGCCAGCAGCCAAGTCGGATTAGCGCGATCCCCCGAGCAGTTCTTC. Amino acid sequence: CASSQVGLARSPEQFF.

The rearrangement uses TRBV5-6 and TRBJ2-3, with 7 bases identical to TRBD2. J lost 8 bases, V lost 1 base, and 10 bases had no gene match. This CDR3 has 15 amino acids. Germline V gene sequence: CDR1 SGHDT, CDR2 YYEEEE. The CDR3 coding sequence is TGTGCCAGCAGCTTGCTGTGGAGGCGGGAGTTTACGCAGTATTTT. It translates to CASSLLWRREFTQYF.

The chain recombines TRBV19 with TRBJ2-7; 11 bases line up with TRBD2. With 3 bases clipped from V and 5 bases from J, the junction kept 9 bases outside the gene matches. CDR1 LNHDA and CDR2 SQIVND come from the germline V gene (reference sequence). CDR3 length: 16 residues. This CDR3 is CASSIRPSGRSHEQYF. The DNA of the CDR3 is TGTGCCAGTAGTATCCGCCCTAGCGGGAGGTCCCACGAGCAGTACTTC.

This clone occurred a few times. This rearrangement joins TRBV25-1 to TRBJ1-1; D is unresolved. The CDR3 contains 11 residues. Germline values: CDR1 MGHDK, CDR2 SYGVNS. Trimming removed 4 bases from V and 7 bases from J, with 7 bases in between. The CDR3 bases are TGTGCCAGCAGTGGCAGGCATGAAGCTTTCTTT. Protein: CASSGRHEAFF.

This chain joins TRBV15 and TRBJ2-3; a weak D match, TRBD1 (5 bases). Germline CDR1 reads LNHNV; CDR2 reads YYDKDF (reference sequence). This CDR3 is 19 amino acids long. The germline V and J ends were trimmed by 3 bases and 2 bases, with 24 bases remaining between them. CDR3 sequence: CATSSPTRLHLGATDTQYF. As DNA, the CDR3 is TGTGCCACCAGCAGCCCGACCCGATTACACCTAGGGGCCACAGATACGCAGTATTTT.

J is TRBJ1-1 and V is TRBV2; a possible D gene is TRBD1 (5 bases). This CDR3 region has 11 residues. Germline loops: CDR1 SNHLY, CDR2 FYNNEI. V dropped 6 bases and J dropped 8 bases, with 10 bases sitting between them. CDR3 residues: CASSQQVEAFF. In DNA form, the CDR3 reads TGTGCCAGCAGCCAACAGGTGGAAGCTTTCTTT.